This TCR beta chain was sequenced during a study of CXCR3-negative and CXCR3-positive naive CD8 T cells (dated by TCRdb to about 2019). The study in broad terms: In total, 130 million to 150 million TRB reads were obtained, or roughly 1.5 +/- 0.3 million reads per library. The diversity and physicochemical repertoire analyses included fewer than twelve donors pooled from two independent experiments. The TRBV-TRBJ cluster analysis covered naive subsets from 5 or 6 donors and memory cells from 3 donors. Overall study results and their limits: Repertoire diversity was comparably high in both naive subsets but much lower in memory CD8+ T cells. CXCR3 expression partially decreased after cryopreservation, so most assays used freshly isolated PBMCs. Surface CD5, linked to self-reactivity in mice, was comparable between naive subsets; TCR interaction strength was therefore also inferred from TRB CDR3 physicochemical properties. Compared with CXCR3-negative naive cells, CXCR3-positive naive cells had TRB CDR3s with higher hydrophobicity (lower Kidera factor 4), lower energy, and higher strength and volume indices. Within the same donor, TRBV-TRBJ usage looked similar between naive CXCR3-negative and CXCR3-positive cells, but memory cells had distinct patterns.

Remarks on this clonotype: Its antigen is still unknown.

Each CD8+ T cell subset was flow-sorted in triplicate, and 250,000 to 350,000 cells per subset were placed directly into RLT lysis buffer. Naive CD8+ T cells were defined stringently as CD45RO-CCR7+CD27+CD95- to exclude memory contaminants. Peripheral blood mononuclear cells were isolated from buffy coats using standard density gradient centrifugation. Naive CXCR3-negative and CXCR3-positive CD8+ T cells were flow-sorted on a FACSAria III. Total RNA was extracted from sorted cells with an RNeasy Mini Kit. Data came from a NextSeq 550. The Human TCR Profiling Kit (MiLaboratory) was used to prepare UMI-labeled 5' RACE TRB cDNA libraries. cDNA synthesis used the entire amount of extracted RNA, and PCR amplification then used the entire amount of cDNA produced. Libraries were prepared in parallel using an identical number of PCR cycles. The published analysis was carried out like this. MIGEC and MiXCR extracted about 50,000 +/- 10,000 unique UMI-labeled TRB cDNA molecules per library, requiring at least two reads per UMI. On average, each library contained approximately 40,000 +/- 10,000 functional in-frame TRB CDR3 nucleotide clonotypes without stop codons. Diversity metrics, including normalized Shannon-Wiener and Chao1, were computed in VDJtools after downsampling to 5000 UMI-labeled TRB molecules per sample. VDJtools computed clonotype-size-weighted physicochemical properties of the central five CDR3 residues: interaction energy, strength, volume and Kidera factor 4. The reads, reprocessed by TCRdb, yield one row per CDR3 protein sequence and no DNA. For this entry, the V and J calls and clone size follow TCRdb and not the study's own pipeline. The table for this sample lists some 54,000 distinct CDR3 sequences. 0.5% to 0.6% of the sample goes to the ten largest clones.

Sequenced material: naive CXCR3+ CD8+ T cells from blood. This specimen's cell subset or site label, interpreted: CD45RO-CCR7+CD27+CD95- naive CD8+ T cells expressing CXCR3 (TNR3+). This TCR came from a human donor in good health. Some clones in this sample may be carry-over from other donors' samples.

The CDR3 has the sequence CASSSGQGGYNEQFF. The sequence links TRBV7-9 to TRBJ2-1; TCRdb designates TRBD1, a call that cannot be tested without DNA. Taken from cysteine to phenylalanine, the CDR3 has 15 residues. No DNA is given. Looking up the germline V gene (reference sequence) yields CDR1 SEHNR and CDR2 FQNEAQ.